Listed here is a single TCR beta chain. The data were taken from a study of blood T cell repertoires in COVID-19. Overall study: PBMCs, B-cell-depleted T cells, or T cells were the source of the cDNA or gDNA that made up the material.

This CDR3 comprises 18 residues. V lost 0 bases to trimming and J lost 0 bases, with 12 bases between them. CDR1 and CDR2 from the germline V gene are MNHNS and SASEGT. Method: immunoSEQ multiplex PCR; TCRdb's copy keeps in-frame clones and lacks some. This table has about 140,000 clones, 80% to 90% appearing once. This TCR came from a man aged 55-75 years with active or convalescent COVID-19. The gene calls are TRBV6-1 and TRBJ2-6, with a possible D match to TRBD1 (6 bases). Input material: peripheral blood. The CDR3 region has the DNA TGTGCCAGCAGTGAAGCGTTGGGACAAATCTCTGGGGCCAACGTCCTGACTTTC. This codes for CASSEALGQISGANVLTF.